This TCR beta chain was recovered during a study of blood T cell repertoires in COVID-19. CDR3 length equals 16 residues. V trimming: 1 base; J trimming: 12 bases; junction bases outside the gene matches: 7. Per the germline V gene, CDR1 is LGHNA and CDR2 is YNFKEQ. Produced via immunoSEQ multiplex PCR; TCRdb's table is partial and in-frame only. The sample carries roughly 330,000 clones, about nine tenths recorded once. The chain combines TRBV4-2 with TRBJ2-1, with 15 bases fitting TRBD2. This clonotype was sampled from a young man with COVID-19, enrolled during active disease. The sequenced material came from peripheral blood. This CDR3 is CASSQGTSGRAQLQFF. Here the CDR3 DNA reads TGTGCCAGCAGCCAAGGGACTAGCGGGAGGGCCCAACTGCAGTTCTTC.